This passage covers 20 T cell receptor beta chains from one sample sequenced in a study of T-cell memory formation after mild COVID-19. TCRdb re-analysed the 5' RACE reads in MiXCR, keeping a single row per CDR3 protein. The sample lists fewer than 450,000 distinct CDR3 sequences, around 21% occurring once. The sample comprised PBMCs or a T cell subset sorted from them (not recorded which). Receptors were obtained from an adult woman who had mild COVID-19 (a few samples of this study predate the infection). Cell type and time point are not known.

The rearrangement links TRBV7-6 to TRBJ2-3; TRBD2 matches at 8 bases. Per germline, CDR1 SGHVS and CDR2 FNYEAQ. The length of the CDR3 is 14 residues. With V trimmed by 5 bases and J by 2 bases, 3 bases remained unmatched. For the CDR3, the DNA is TGTGCCAGCAGCCGGGGGGGCCCCACAGATACGCAGTATTTT. Protein: CASSRGGPTDTQYF. Filled out from reference TRBV7-6 and TRBJ2-3, the complete variable domain reads GAGVSQSPRYKVTKRGQDVALRCDPISGHVSLYWYRQALGQGPEFLTYFNYEAQQDKSGLPNDRFSAERPEGSISTLTIQRTEQRDSAMYRCASSRGGPTDTQYFGPGTRLTVL.

This clonotype was recorded a few times. The genes are TRBV5-8 and TRBJ2-5; D gene uncertain. V shed 6 bases and J shed 2 bases, with 8 bases lying between them. The CDR3 totals 12 residues. Per germline, CDR1 SGHTS and CDR2 YDEGEE. The CDR3 is CASTGNQETQYF. As DNA, the CDR3 is TGTGCCAGCACTGGTAATCAAGAGACCCAGTACTTC.

The rearrangement links TRBV4-2 to TRBJ2-3, with D tentatively TRBD1 or TRBD2 (6 bases each). The CDR3 loop spans 18 amino acids. Trimming left V 0 bases short and J 2 bases short, with 18 bases between. The germline V gene has CDR1 LGHNA and CDR2 YNFKEQ. CDR3 sequence: CASSQDWGLASYTDTQYF. The CDR3 bases are TGTGCCAGCAGCCAAGATTGGGGGCTAGCGTCATACACAGATACGCAGTATTTT.

Comment on this clonotype: An end of the junction differs from the germline gene, which may be a read error. The chain is built from TRBV18 and TRBJ2-7, with D possibly being TRBD2 (6 bases). Germline CDR1 and CDR2: KGHSH and LQKENI. The CDR3 consists of 12 residues. The CDR3, as DNA: TGTGCCAGCTCACCTTTATCGGGGGAGCTGTACTTC. This translates into CASSPLSGELYF.

This clonotype was observed at least ten times. The rearrangement joins TRBV4-2 to TRBJ1-2, with D perhaps matching TRBD1 (6 bases). The CDR3 covers 16 residues. Germline lookup yields CDR1 LGHNA and CDR2 YNFKEQ. The V gene lost 0 bases and the J gene lost 4 bases, with 15 bases spanning the gap. The CDR3 region is CASSQDLPGVIYGYTF. CDR3 DNA sequence: TGTGCCAGCAGCCAAGATCTTCCAGGGGTGATCTATGGCTACACCTTC.

This clonotype was observed a few times. The genes are TRBV7-9 and TRBJ1-2; D gene ambiguous. CDR3 length: 15 residues. Trimming took 5 bases from V and 4 from J, leaving 17 bases between them. Germline V lookup: CDR1 SEHNR, CDR2 FQNEAQ (reference sequence). The chain's CDR3 is CASSPIADPPYGYTF. CDR3 DNA: TGTGCCAGCAGCCCGATCGCGGACCCTCCCTATGGCTACACCTTC. Variable domain in full (rest from reference TRBV7-9 and TRBJ1-2): DTGVSQNPRHKITKRGQNVTFRCDPISEHNRLYWYRQTLGQGPEFLTYFQNEAQLEKSRLLSDRFSAERPKGSFSTLEIQRTEQGDSAMYLCASSPIADPPYGYTFGSGTRLTVV.

V usage is TRBV5-1 and J usage is TRBJ2-1; TRBD2 matches 10 bases. This CDR3 is 19 amino acids long. Germline V gene lookup returns CDR1 SGHRS and CDR2 YFSETQ. V dropped 0 bases and J dropped 0; count of bases not matched to a gene: 9. The CDR3 DNA reads as TGCGCCAGCAGCTTGGGAGCGGGGGGGCCAATGAGCTCCTACAATGAGCAGTTCTTC. Its protein is CASSLGAGGPMSSYNEQFF.

This chain uses TRBV2 with TRBJ2-7; D is undetermined. V was trimmed by 5 bases and J by 2 bases, leaving 13 bases between them. The CDR3 is made up of 14 amino acids. The germline V gene has CDR1 SNHLY and CDR2 FYNNEI. CDR3 sequence reads: CASSPRVSAYEQYF. The CDR3 coding sequence is TGTGCCAGCAGTCCTAGGGTATCCGCCTACGAGCAGTACTTC.

At least ten counts were recorded for this clonotype. This chain uses TRBV19 with TRBJ2-7; the match to TRBD2 covers 7 bases. There are 15 residues in the CDR3. J lost 4 bases, V lost 3 bases, and 9 bases had no gene match. Germline V lookup: CDR1 LNHDA, CDR2 SQIVND (reference sequence). This CDR3 reads CASSISTSDIYEQYF. The CDR3 coding sequence is TGTGCCAGTAGTATCTCTACTAGCGACATTTACGAGCAGTACTTC.

The chain links TRBV4-2 to TRBJ2-7; the match to TRBD2 covers 7 bases. Germline CDR1 reads LGHNA; CDR2 reads YNFKEQ. This CDR3 is 16 amino acids long. V trimming: 0 bases; J trimming: 3 bases; junction bases outside the gene matches: 8. The CDR3 coding sequence is TGTGCCAGCAGCCAAGAGTTGGGGGGGACCTTCTACGAGCAGTACTTC. Translation: CASSQELGGTFYEQYF.

The sample holds a few counts of this clonotype. J is TRBJ2-2 and V is TRBV6-6; TRBD2 might be the D (5 bases). The V and J ends lost 7 bases and 7 bases respectively, with 13 bases between them. This CDR3 spans 13 amino acids. Germline loops: CDR1 MNHNY, CDR2 SVGAGI (reference sequence). CDR3 region: CASTPHSGGELFF. CDR3 coding DNA: TGTGCCAGCACCCCTCACAGCGGCGGGGAGCTGTTTTTT.

This clonotype appeared a few times. The CDR3, as DNA: TGTGCCAGCAGCCTATTTGAGGACGGTGCTTTCTTT. Translating gives CASSLFEDGAFF. This rearrangement joins TRBV7-9 to TRBJ1-1; no clear D. Per germline, CDR1 SEHNR and CDR2 FQNEAQ (reference sequence). V was pared by 5 bases and J by 11 bases, with 15 bases between. The CDR3 sequence is 12 residues long.

There are a few counts of this clonotype. This rearrangement joins TRBV2 to TRBJ1-5; 7 bases fit TRBD1. This CDR3 spans 13 amino acids. Looked up from germline, CDR1 is SNHLY and CDR2 is FYNNEI. Unmatched junction bases numbered 8, after V lost 9 bases and J lost 6 bases. The CDR3 is CASETGSGQPQHF. CDR3 DNA: TGTGCCAGTGAGACAGGGTCGGGTCAGCCCCAGCATTTT.

V usage is TRBV7-6 and J usage is TRBJ2-3; 13 bases map to TRBD2. Trimming took 1 base from V and 5 from J; bases not matched to a gene: 12. CDR1 and CDR2 from the germline V gene are SGHVS and FNYEAQ. The CDR3 extends over 19 amino acids. The CDR3 DNA reads as TGTGCCAGCAGCTTAGTTGGTAGGACTAGCGGGAGTAGTCGAGATACGCAGTATTTT. Protein: CASSLVGRTSGSSRDTQYF. The whole variable domain, remainder taken from reference TRBV7-6 and TRBJ2-3, is GAGVSQSPRYKVTKRGQDVALRCDPISGHVSLYWYRQALGQGPEFLTYFNYEAQQDKSGLPNDRFSAERPEGSISTLTIQRTEQRDSAMYRCASSLVGRTSGSSRDTQYFGPGTRLTVL.

The chain employs TRBV6-6 and TRBJ2-7; TRBD1 matches 10 bases. The CDR3 extends over 15 amino acids. The germline gives CDR1 MNHNY, CDR2 SVGAGI (reference sequence). V was pared by 5 bases and J by 4 bases, with 8 bases of the junction left unmatched. The CDR3, as DNA: TGTGCCAGCAGTAGGGGCGACAGGGGGCTGTACGAGCAGTACTTC. Amino acid sequence: CASSRGDRGLYEQYF.

V is TRBV6-6 and J is TRBJ2-1, with D possibly being TRBD1 (5 bases). The germline V gene encodes CDR1 MNHNY and CDR2 SVGAGI (reference sequence). The CDR3 sequence is 12 residues long. V was trimmed by 2 bases and J by 9 bases, leaving 8 bases between them. CDR3 in DNA: TGTGCCAGCAGTTACGGTCAGGGTGAGCAGTTCTTC. It codes for CASSYGQGEQFF.

The chain links TRBV6-2 or TRBV6-3 to TRBJ2-5; tentative D call: TRBD1 (7 bases). V gave up 3 bases and J gave up 5 bases, with 13 bases separating them. CDR1 and CDR2 (germline): MNHEY, SVGEGT. CDR3 length: 14 residues. CDR3 DNA: TGTGCCAGCAGTTATTCAGGGGGGACGGAGACCCAGTACTTC. This encodes CASSYSGGTETQYF.

This clonotype appeared a few times. The chain carries TRBV7-6 and TRBJ2-1; 11 nucleotides align to TRBD1. In germline, CDR1 is SGHVS, CDR2 FNYEAQ. The trim removed 2 bases at V and 6 bases at J, leaving 3 bases unmatched. The CDR3 contains 15 residues. The CDR3 loop is CASSLPGTGGNEQFF. The CDR3 nucleotides are TGTGCCAGCAGCTTACCCGGGACAGGGGGCAATGAGCAGTTCTTC.

This clonotype was counted a few times. V usage is TRBV4-1 and J usage is TRBJ2-1; 13 bases line up with TRBD2. The CDR3 covers 15 residues. CDR1 and CDR2 from the germline V gene are MGHRA and YSYEKL. The V segment lost 4 bases and the J segment 9 bases; nucleotides outside the gene matches: 6. Written as DNA, the CDR3 is TGCGCCAGCAGCCGAACTAGCGGGAGGGCCGGTGAGCAGTTCTTC. Its translation is CASSRTSGRAGEQFF.

V gene TRBV18 combines with J gene TRBJ2-1; D is possibly TRBD2 (5 bases). In germline, CDR1 is KGHSH, CDR2 LQKENI. Trimming took 3 bases from V and 0 from J, leaving 15 bases between them. The CDR3 covers 17 residues. The CDR3 spells CASSPSPRGSSYNEQFF. CDR3 nucleotides: TGTGCCAGCTCACCGTCCCCTCGGGGAAGCTCCTACAATGAGCAGTTCTTC.